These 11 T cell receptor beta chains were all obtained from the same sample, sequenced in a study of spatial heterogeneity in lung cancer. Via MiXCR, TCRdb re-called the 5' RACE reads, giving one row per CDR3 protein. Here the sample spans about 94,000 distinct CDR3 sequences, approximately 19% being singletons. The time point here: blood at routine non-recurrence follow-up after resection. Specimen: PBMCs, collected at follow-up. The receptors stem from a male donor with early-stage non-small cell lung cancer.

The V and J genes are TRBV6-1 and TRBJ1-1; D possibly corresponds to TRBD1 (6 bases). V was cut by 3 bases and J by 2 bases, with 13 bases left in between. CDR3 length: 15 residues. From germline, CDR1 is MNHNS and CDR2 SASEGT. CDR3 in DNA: TGTGCCAGCAGTGAGTTGGGCAGGGGAAACACTGAAGCTTTCTTT. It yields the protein CASSELGRGNTEAFF.

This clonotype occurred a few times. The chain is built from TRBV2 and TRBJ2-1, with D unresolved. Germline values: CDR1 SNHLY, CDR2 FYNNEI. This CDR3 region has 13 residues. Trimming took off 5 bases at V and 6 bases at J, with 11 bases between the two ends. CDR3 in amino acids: CASSKQEGNEQFF. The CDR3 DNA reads TGTGCCAGCAGTAAGCAGGAAGGCAATGAGCAGTTCTTC.

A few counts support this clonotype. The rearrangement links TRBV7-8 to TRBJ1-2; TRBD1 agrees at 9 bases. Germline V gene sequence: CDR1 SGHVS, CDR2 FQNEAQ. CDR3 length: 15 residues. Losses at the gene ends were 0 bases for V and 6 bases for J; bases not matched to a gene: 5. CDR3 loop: CASSLAIGQGNGYTF. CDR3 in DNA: TGTGCCAGCAGCTTAGCGATAGGACAGGGGAATGGCTACACCTTC. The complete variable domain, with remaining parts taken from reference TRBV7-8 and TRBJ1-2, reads GAGVSQSPRYKVAKRGQDVALRCDPISGHVSLFWYQQALGQGPEFLTYFQNEAQLDKSGLPSDRFFAERPEGSVSTLKIQRTQQEDSAVYLCASSLAIGQGNGYTFGSGTRLTVV.

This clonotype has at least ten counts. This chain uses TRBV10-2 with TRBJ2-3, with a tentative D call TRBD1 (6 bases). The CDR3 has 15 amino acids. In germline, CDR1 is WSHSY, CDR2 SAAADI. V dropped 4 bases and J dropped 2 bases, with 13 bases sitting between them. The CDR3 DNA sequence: TGCGCCAGCAGTGTGCAGGGGAAACTCACAGATACGCAGTATTTT. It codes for CASSVQGKLTDTQYF.

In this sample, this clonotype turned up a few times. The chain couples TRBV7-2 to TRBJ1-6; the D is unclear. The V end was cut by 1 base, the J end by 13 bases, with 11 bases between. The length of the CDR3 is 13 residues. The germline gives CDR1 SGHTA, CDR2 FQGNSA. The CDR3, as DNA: TGTGCCAGCAGCTTAGGTCTGCGGGCTCCCCTCCACTTT. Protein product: CASSLGLRAPLHF.

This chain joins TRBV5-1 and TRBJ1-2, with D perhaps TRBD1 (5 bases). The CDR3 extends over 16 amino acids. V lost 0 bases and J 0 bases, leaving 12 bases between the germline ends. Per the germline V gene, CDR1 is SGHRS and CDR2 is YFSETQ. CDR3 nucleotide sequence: TGCGCCAGCAGCTTGGCCGGGGCAGGTACTAACTATGGCTACACCTTC. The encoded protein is CASSLAGAGTNYGYTF.

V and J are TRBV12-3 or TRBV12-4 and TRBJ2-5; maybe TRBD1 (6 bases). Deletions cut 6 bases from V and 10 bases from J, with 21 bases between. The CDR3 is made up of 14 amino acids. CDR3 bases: TGTGCCAGCAGCCAAGGCAACACTGTAGGGGGCCAGTACTTC. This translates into CASSQGNTVGGQYF.

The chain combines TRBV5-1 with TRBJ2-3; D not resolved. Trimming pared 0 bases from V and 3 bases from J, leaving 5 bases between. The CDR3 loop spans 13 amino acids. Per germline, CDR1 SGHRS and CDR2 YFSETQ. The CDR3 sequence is CASSLEVTDTQYF. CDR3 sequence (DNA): TGCGCCAGCAGCTTGGAGGTGACAGATACGCAGTATTTT.

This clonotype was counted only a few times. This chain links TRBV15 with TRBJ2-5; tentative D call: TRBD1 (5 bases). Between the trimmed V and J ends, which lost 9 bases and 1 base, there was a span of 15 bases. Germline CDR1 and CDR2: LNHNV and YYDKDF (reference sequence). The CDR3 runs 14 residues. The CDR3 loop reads CATRRREGQETQYF. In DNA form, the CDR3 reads TGTGCCACGAGGCGCAGGGAAGGCCAAGAGACCCAGTACTTC.

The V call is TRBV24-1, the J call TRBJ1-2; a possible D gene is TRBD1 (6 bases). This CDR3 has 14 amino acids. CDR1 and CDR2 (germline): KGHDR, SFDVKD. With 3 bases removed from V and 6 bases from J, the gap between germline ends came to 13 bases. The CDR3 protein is CATSDRGGVDGYTF. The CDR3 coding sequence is TGTGCCACCAGTGATAGAGGGGGAGTCGATGGCTACACCTTC.

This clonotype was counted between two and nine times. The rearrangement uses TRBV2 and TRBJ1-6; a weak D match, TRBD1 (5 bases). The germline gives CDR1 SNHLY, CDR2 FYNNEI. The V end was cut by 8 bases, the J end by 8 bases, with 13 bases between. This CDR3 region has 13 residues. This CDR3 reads CASLRVPHSPLHF. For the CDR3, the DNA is TGTGCCAGCCTCAGGGTCCCACATTCACCCCTCCACTTT.